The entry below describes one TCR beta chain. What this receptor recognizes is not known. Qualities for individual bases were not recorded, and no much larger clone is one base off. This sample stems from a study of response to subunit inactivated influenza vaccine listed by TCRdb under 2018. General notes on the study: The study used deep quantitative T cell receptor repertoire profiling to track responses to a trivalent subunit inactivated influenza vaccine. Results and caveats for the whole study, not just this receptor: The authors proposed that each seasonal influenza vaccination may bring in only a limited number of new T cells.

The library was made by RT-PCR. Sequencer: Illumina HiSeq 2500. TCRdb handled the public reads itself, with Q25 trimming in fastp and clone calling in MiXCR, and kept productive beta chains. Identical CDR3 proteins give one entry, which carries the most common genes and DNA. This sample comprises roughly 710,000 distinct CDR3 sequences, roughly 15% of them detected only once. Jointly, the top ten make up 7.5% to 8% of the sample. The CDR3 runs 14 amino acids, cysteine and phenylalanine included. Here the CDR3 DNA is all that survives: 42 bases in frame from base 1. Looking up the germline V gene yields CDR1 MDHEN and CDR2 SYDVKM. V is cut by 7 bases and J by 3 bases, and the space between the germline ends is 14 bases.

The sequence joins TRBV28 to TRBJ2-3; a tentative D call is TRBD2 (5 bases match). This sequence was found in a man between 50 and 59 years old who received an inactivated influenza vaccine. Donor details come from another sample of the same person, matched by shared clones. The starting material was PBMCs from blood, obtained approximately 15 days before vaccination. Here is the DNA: TGTGCCAGCAAGTTGACTAACCCAACAGATACGCAGTATTTT. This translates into CASKLTNPTDTQYF.